The 20 T cell receptor beta chains reported below all come from one sample, sequenced in a study of blood T cell repertoires in COVID-19. Produced via immunoSEQ multiplex PCR; TCRdb's table is partial and in-frame only. In the table there are about 96,000 clones, about 90% of which are singletons. Specimen: peripheral blood. The receptors shown here come from a human donor with COVID-19, enrolled during active disease. The donor label of this sample is uncertain.

In this sample, this clone turned up once. The J gene is TRBJ1-3, the V gene TRBV18; D ambiguous. The CDR3 has 16 amino acids. V was cut by 3 bases and J by 0 bases, with 12 bases left in between. CDR1 and CDR2 from the germline V gene are KGHSH and LQKENI. CDR3 residues: CASSPRESSSGNTIYF. CDR3 in DNA: TGTGCCAGCTCACCCCGGGAATCGAGCTCTGGAAACACCATATATTTT.

The chain combines TRBV19 with TRBJ2-1; D perhaps matches TRBD2 (5 bases). V dropped 5 bases and J dropped 7 bases, with 12 bases sitting between them. Germline V CDR1 and CDR2: LNHDA, SQIVND (reference sequence). This CDR3 is built from 13 residues. CDR3 in DNA: TGTGCCAGTAGTTCCGGGGTGAGGAATGAGCAGTTCTTC. Translating it yields CASSSGVRNEQFF. Drawing the rest from reference TRBV19 and TRBJ2-1, the complete variable domain is DGGITQSPKYLFRKEGQNVTLSCEQNLNHDAMYWYRQDPGQGLRLIYYSQIVNDFQKGDIAEGYSVSREKKESFPLTVTSAQKNPTAFYLCASSSGVRNEQFFGPGTRLTVL.

The chain joins TRBV7-2 to TRBJ2-1; TRBD2 matches 8 bases. The CDR3 loop spans 14 amino acids. Looked up from germline, CDR1 is SGHTA and CDR2 is FQGNSA. The V segment lost 3 bases and the J segment 8 bases; nucleotides outside the gene matches: 6. The chain's CDR3 is CASSFSSGLDEQFF. CDR3 coding DNA: TGTGCCAGCAGCTTTTCTTCGGGACTAGATGAGCAGTTCTTC.

CDR3 region: CASSYGQVGNTIYF. DNA for the CDR3: TGTGCCAGCAGTTACGGGCAGGTTGGAAACACCATATATTTT. The rearrangement joins TRBV6-5 to TRBJ1-3, with D unresolved. Germline lookup yields CDR1 MNHEY and CDR2 SVGAGI. The V and J ends lost 2 bases and 3 bases respectively, with 8 bases between them. The CDR3 runs to 14 residues.

The chain is built from TRBV6-5 and TRBJ1-1; no clear D gene. This CDR3 is 12 amino acids long. Germline V gene sequence: CDR1 MNHEY, CDR2 SVGAGI. CDR3 region: CAAREANTEAFF. CDR3 nucleotides: TGTGCTGCGAGAGAAGCTAACACTGAAGCTTTCTTT.

The chain employs TRBV5-1 and TRBJ2-4, with 7 bases aligning to TRBD2. Germline V gene lookup returns CDR1 SGHRS and CDR2 YFSETQ. J was trimmed by 7 bases and V by 4 bases; bases with no gene match: 8. The CDR3 is made up of 14 amino acids. CDR3 nucleotide sequence: TGCGCCAGCAGCCCCCGGGGGGATGGGAACATTCAGTACTTC. Amino acid sequence: CASSPRGDGNIQYF.

This clone is a singleton in its sample. One junction end does not reproduce the germline sequence, and a read error may be involved. CDR3 sequence reads: CASALAVSNQPQHF. CDR3 sequence (DNA): TGTGCTAGTGCTTTGGCGGTAAGCAATCAGCCCCAGCATTTT. The chain employs TRBV12-5 and TRBJ1-5; D ambiguous. Germline CDR1 is LGHNT and CDR2 is FRNRAP. The CDR3 is 14 residues long.

The chain couples TRBV7-2 to TRBJ1-2; 9 bases are a match to TRBD1. The CDR3 is 14 residues long. After removal of 5 bases from V and 8 bases from J, the junction contained 9 bases not matched to a gene. The V gene's germline CDR1 is SGHTA and CDR2 FQGNSA. Here the CDR3 DNA reads TGTGCCAGCAGCCTAAGACAGGGGGTGAGAGGCTACACCTTC. Encoded protein: CASSLRQGVRGYTF.

The chain employs TRBV5-6 and TRBJ1-1; no definite D call. The germline CDR1 and CDR2 sequences are SGHDT and YYEEEE. Trimming shortened V by 6 bases and J by 0 bases, and 15 bases separated the two germline ends. CDR3 size: 15 residues. CDR3 residues: CASTRLGGMNTEAFF. CDR3 coding DNA: TGTGCCAGCACCCGCCTGGGAGGGATGAACACTGAAGCTTTCTTT.

The chain is built from TRBV7-9 and TRBJ2-7, with 9 positions matching TRBD1. The germline gives CDR1 SEHNR, CDR2 FQNEAQ (reference sequence). After removal of 5 bases from V and 6 bases from J, the junction contained 5 bases not matched to a gene. The CDR3 sequence is 13 residues long. The CDR3 DNA is TGTGCCAGCAGCCAGGACAGGGGTGGCGAGCAGTACTTC. Amino acids: CASSQDRGGEQYF.

The V and J genes are TRBV29-1 and TRBJ1-2, with D possibly TRBD1 on 6 matching bases. The CDR3 runs 12 residues. Germline V CDR1 and CDR2: SQVTM, ANQGSEA. CDR3 sequence (DNA): TGCAGTTGTCAGGGGCTCAGGGAAGGCTACACCTTC. Translated: CSCQGLREGYTF.

V gene TRBV3-1 (or the pseudogene TRBV3-2) combines with J gene TRBJ2-5; a possible D gene is TRBD2 (5 bases). The J call may not be correct, given that the DNA end is closer to TRBJ2-7. There are 13 residues in the CDR3. The germline V gene encodes CDR1 LGHDT and CDR2 YNNKEL (reference sequence). The CDR3 nucleotides are TGTGCCAGCAGCTCCAACGGGGTTTACGAGCAGTACTTC. Its protein product is CASSSNGVYEQYF.

V is TRBV10-3 and J is TRBJ2-7; TRBD1 might be the D (6 bases). The CDR3 length is 14 residues. Trimming removed 0 bases from V and 5 bases from J, with 11 bases in between. Germline CDR1 and CDR2: ENHRY and SYGVKD. This CDR3 reads CAISESSGAHEQYF. The CDR3, as DNA: TGTGCCATCAGTGAGTCGTCAGGGGCCCACGAGCAGTACTTC.

In its sample, this clone was seen a few times. The rearrangement uses TRBV6-6 and TRBJ2-5; D call uncertain. Germline V gene data show CDR1 as MNHNY and CDR2 as SVGAGI (reference sequence). The V end was cut by 9 bases, the J end by 5 bases, with 19 bases between. This CDR3 region has 14 residues. DNA for the CDR3: TGTGCCAGTAGATCGACTCCCGAAATCGAGACCCAGTACTTC. Its protein product is CASRSTPEIETQYF.

The chain's CDR3 is CASSHGDGTAISGANVLTF. Here the CDR3 DNA reads TGCGCCAGCAGTCACGGAGATGGGACAGCGATCTCTGGGGCCAACGTCCTGACTTTC. This chain uses TRBV23-1 with TRBJ2-6; 7 bases line up with TRBD1. TRBV23-1 counts as an open reading frame of uncertain function. After removal of 3 bases from V and 0 bases from J, the junction contained 11 bases not matched to a gene. CDR3 length: 19 amino acids.

The genes are TRBV10-3 and TRBJ1-2; 7 positions agree with TRBD1. In germline, CDR1 is ENHRY, CDR2 SYGVKD. With 4 bases clipped from V and 1 base from J, the junction kept 3 bases outside the gene matches. The CDR3 spans 14 residues. CDR3 DNA sequence: TGTGCCATCAGTGGGACAGGACATAACTATGGCTACACCTTC. It is translated as CAISGTGHNYGYTF.

The rearrangement uses TRBV14 and TRBJ1-1, with 7 bases that match TRBD1. The CDR3 runs 12 residues. Per the germline V gene, CDR1 is SGHDN and CDR2 is FVKESK. Losses at the gene ends were 4 bases for V and 10 bases for J; bases not matched to a gene: 6. CDR3 in amino acids: CASSLPGGLAFF. CDR3 bases: TGTGCCAGCAGCCTACCAGGGGGGCTAGCTTTCTTT.

This chain connects TRBV30 to TRBJ1-5, with 7 bases aligning to TRBD1. The CDR3 extends over 18 amino acids. After removal of 2 bases from V and 0 bases from J, the junction contained 13 bases not matched to a gene. Germline CDR1 and CDR2: GTSNPN and SVGIG (reference sequence). CDR3 sequence reads: CAWSHQAGQDVSNQPQHF. In nucleotides, the CDR3 is TGTGCCTGGAGTCACCAGGCCGGACAGGACGTTAGCAATCAGCCCCAGCATTTT.

The chain combines TRBV5-4 with TRBJ2-3; D remains ambiguous. V shed 0 bases and J shed 9 bases, with 5 bases lying between them. CDR3 size: 11 residues. CDR1 SGHNT and CDR2 YYREEE come from the germline V gene (reference sequence). CDR3 sequence reads: CASSLDGTQYF. For the CDR3, the DNA is TGTGCCAGCAGCTTGGACGGGACGCAGTATTTT.

This clone has a single count. This rearrangement joins TRBV10-1 to TRBJ1-1; D perhaps matches TRBD1 (5 bases). V was pared by 4 bases and J by 4 bases, with 10 bases between. CDR1 and CDR2 (germline): WNHNN, SYGVQD (reference sequence). This CDR3 has 13 residues. Here the CDR3 reads CASSAGVGTEAFF. The CDR3 DNA is TGCGCCAGCAGTGCGGGGGTGGGCACTGAAGCTTTCTTT.